These 12 T cell receptor beta chains share one sample of origin, sequenced in a study of identical twins. TCRdb used MiXCR to reprocess the 5' RACE reads, holding one entry per CDR3 protein. The sample shows some 730,000 distinct CDR3 sequences, roughly 20% of them seen only once. Separately, the same data were catalogued under a study of T cells expressing NK-cell markers.

Input material: PBMCs. These receptors all come from a woman between 18 and 30 years old in good health.

This chain uses TRBV20-1 with TRBJ1-3, with D possibly TRBD1 on 6 matching bases. Germline CDR1 DFQATT, CDR2 SNEGSKA (reference sequence). The ends were cut back, 0 bases at V and 4 bases at J, with 19 bases in the middle. This CDR3 is 17 amino acids long. CDR3 coding DNA: TGCAGTGCTAGAGATCAGGGCCCACAGGGAGGAGGAAACACCATATATTTT. Its translation: CSARDQGPQGGGNTIYF.

As DNA, the CDR3 is TGCGCCAGCAGTAAGTCGGGAAGGTACCAAGAGACCCAGTACTTC. Translation gives CASSKSGRYQETQYF. This chain connects TRBV5-1 to TRBJ2-5, with D possibly matching TRBD2 (5 bases). Germline assignment: CDR1 SGHRS and CDR2 YFSETQ. V shed 5 bases and J shed 0 bases, with 14 bases lying between them. The CDR3 spans 15 residues. Using reference TRBV5-1 and TRBJ2-5 for the parts outside the CDR3, the full variable domain is KAGVTQTPRYLIKTRGQQVTLSCSPISGHRSVSWYQQTPGQGLQFLFEYFSETQRNKGNFPGRFSGRQFSNSRSEMNVSTLELGDSALYLCASSKSGRYQETQYFGPGTRLLVL.

The chain is built from TRBV2 and TRBJ2-3; 8 nucleotides agree with TRBD1. Germline V gene sequence: CDR1 SNHLY, CDR2 FYNNEI. The ends lost 8 bases at V and 4 bases at J; junction bases unmatched: 5. The CDR3 runs to 13 residues. The DNA of the CDR3 is TGTGCCAGCGGACCAGGGGGCTCAGATACGCAGTATTTT. Its translation is CASGPGGSDTQYF.

V usage is TRBV15 and J usage is TRBJ2-7; 8 nucleotides match TRBD1. The V gene end was trimmed by 0 bases and the J gene end by 4 bases; junction bases not matched to a gene: 5. Germline CDR1 and CDR2: LNHNV and YYDKDF (reference sequence). There are 15 residues in the CDR3. CDR3 region: CATSREGQGIYEQYF. As DNA, the CDR3 is TGTGCCACCAGCAGAGAAGGACAGGGAATTTACGAGCAGTACTTC.

This clonotype was detected ten times or more. The chain links TRBV12-3 or TRBV12-4 to TRBJ2-1; TRBD2 is a possible D gene (5 bases). The length of the CDR3 is 12 residues. The germline V and J ends were trimmed by 5 bases and 12 bases, with 14 bases remaining between them. The CDR3 nucleotides are TGTGCCAGCAGTCCGGACTCGTCGATGCAGTTCTTC. Translation: CASSPDSSMQFF.

The V gene is TRBV12-3 or TRBV12-4, the J gene TRBJ1-5; D may be TRBD1 (6 bases). The CDR3 runs 13 residues. V lost 3 bases to trimming and J lost 6 bases, with 9 bases between them. The CDR3 nucleotides read TGTGCCAGCAGTTTGGCAGGGGTTCAGCCCCAGCATTTT. Its protein is CASSLAGVQPQHF.

This clonotype was seen a few times. The chain employs TRBV25-1 and TRBJ2-2; D is possibly TRBD2 (5 bases). V was cut by 5 bases and J by 7 bases, with 11 bases left in between. Per germline, CDR1 MGHDK and CDR2 SYGVNS. The CDR3 is made up of 13 amino acids. The CDR3 bases are TGTGCCAGCAGTTTACTAGATCGCGGGGAGCTGTTTTTT. Encoded protein: CASSLLDRGELFF. Drawing the rest from reference TRBV25-1 and TRBJ2-2, the complete variable domain is EADIYQTPRYLVIGTGKKITLECSQTMGHDKMYWYQQDPGMELHLIHYSYGVNSTEKGDLSSESTVSRIRTEHFPLTLESARPSHTSQYLCASSLLDRGELFFGEGSRLTVL.

This clonotype has more than one count but fewer than ten. The chain is built from TRBV19 and TRBJ2-1; 10 bases align to TRBD1. Germline V CDR1 and CDR2: LNHDA, SQIVND (reference sequence). CDR3 length: 16 amino acids. V was pared by 6 bases and J by 7 bases, with 12 bases of the junction left unmatched. The CDR3 region has the DNA TGTGCCAGTAGCTCATACCGGGACAGGGGTGGGAATGAGCAGTTCTTC. The encoded protein is CASSSYRDRGGNEQFF.

This chain connects TRBV20-1 to TRBJ2-1; D gene ambiguous. This CDR3 region has 16 residues. V was cut by 0 bases and J by 0 bases, with 12 bases left in between. Germline-derived CDR1 and CDR2 are DFQATT and SNEGSKA (reference sequence). CDR3 sequence (DNA): TGCAGTGCTAGAGATCTCGGGCAGCGCTCCTACAATGAGCAGTTCTTC. Protein: CSARDLGQRSYNEQFF.

The rearrangement uses TRBV4-3 and TRBJ2-1; D is possibly TRBD2 (6 bases). The germline V gene encodes CDR1 LGHNA and CDR2 YSLEER. Trimming shortened V by 2 bases and J by 8 bases, and 7 bases separated the two germline ends. The CDR3 totals 12 residues. The CDR3 DNA follows: TGCGCCAGCAGCCAAACTAGCTATGAGCAGTTCTTC. Translating gives CASSQTSYEQFF.

This clonotype has only one observation. J is TRBJ2-1 and V is TRBV4-3; 14 bases are shared with TRBD2. CDR3 size: 17 residues. With V trimmed by 2 bases and J by 10 bases, 10 bases remained unmatched. Germline V gives CDR1 LGHNA, CDR2 YSLEER. The DNA for the CDR3 is TGCGCCAGCAGCCAAAGACTGGGACTAGCGGGAGTGGGCGAGCAGTTCTTC. Translation gives CASSQRLGLAGVGEQFF.

The rearrangement links TRBV12-3 or TRBV12-4 to TRBJ1-2; no firm D call. CDR3 length: 15 residues. Between the trimmed V and J ends, which lost 6 bases and 0 bases, there was a span of 14 bases. The CDR3 loop reads CASSRQAYSNYGYTF. In nucleotides, the CDR3 is TGTGCCAGCAGCCGCCAGGCCTACTCTAACTATGGCTACACCTTC.